This T cell receptor (beta chain) was found in a study of CXCR3-negative and CXCR3-positive naive CD8 T cells. On the study more broadly: Total TRB output reached 150 million or so reads, about 1.5 +/- 0.3 million per library.

The TRB libraries of cDNA were built by UMI-labeled 5' RACE. TCRdb reworked the 5' RACE reads into one entry per CDR3 protein, no DNA. The specimen's table records about 53,000 distinct CDR3 sequences. The naive CD8+ gate required CD45RO-CCR7+CD27+CD95- phenotype. Germline CDR1 is SGHRS and CDR2 is YFSETQ. The CDR3 has 13 residues. In the case of this clonotype: What it recognizes is unknown.

Regarding the study as a whole: TRB CDR3 properties were used to infer TCR strength, and surface CD5 was comparable between naive subsets. Both naive subsets showed comparably high diversity, and memory CD8+ cells showed much lower diversity. Relative to CXCR3-negative naive cells, CXCR3-positive naive cells had more hydrophobic TRB CDR3s.

This receptor was taken from a human donor in good health. Some clones in this sample may be carry-over from other donors' samples. V is TRBV5-1 and J is TRBJ2-7; the D call from TCRdb, TRBD2, cannot be confirmed without DNA. The sample taken for sequencing was naive CXCR3+ CD8+ T cells from blood. Subset denoted: CD45RO-CCR7+CD27+CD95- naive CD8+ T cells expressing CXCR3 (TNR3+). CDR3 sequence reads: CASSLDEGYEQYF.